The rows below give T cell receptor beta chains drawn from one sample of a study of identical twins. TCRdb itself ran the 5' RACE reads through MiXCR, one entry per CDR3 protein. The repertoire consists of 1.5 million to 2 million distinct CDR3 sequences, with about 32% occurring once and the leading ten covering under 0.35%. Source material: cord blood. The receptors stem from a newborn girl in good health. The CDR3 runs from the conserved cysteine through the conserved F or W. The order of the fields is V gene, J gene, clone size, D gene, CDR3 protein, CDR3 DNA. D genes are given only for firm matches. Not every row has a clone size; where given, it reads once, few, many or a size class.

TRBV2	TRBJ1-5	.	.	CASRRVSNQPQHF	TGTGCCAGCAGGAGGGTTAGCAATCAGCCCCAGCATTTT
TRBV12-3/TRBV12-4	TRBJ2-4	many	.	CASTIGGTKNIQYF	TGTGCCAGCACCATTGGGGGTACCAAAAACATTCAGTACTTC
TRBV6-6	TRBJ2-1	.	.	CASSSGDSSSYNEQFF	TGTGCCAGCAGTTCGGGGGACAGTAGCTCCTACAATGAGCAGTTCTTC
TRBV6-6	TRBJ2-3	.	.	CASRTFPGTATDTQYF	TGTGCCAGCAGAACCTTTCCCGGGACCGCCACAGATACGCAGTATTTT
TRBV27	TRBJ1-2	few	TRBD1	CASSQDRIGGYTF	TGTGCCAGCAGTCAGGACAGGATTGGTGGCTACACCTTC
TRBV20-1	TRBJ1-2	few	.	CSAGRTDLYGYTF	TGCAGTGCTGGCCGGACAGACCTCTATGGCTACACCTTC
TRBV14	TRBJ1-2	few	.	CASSQDYGRGRNYGYTF	TGTGCCAGCAGCCAAGATTATGGGAGGGGCCGTAACTATGGCTACACCTTC
TRBV20-1	TRBJ1-5	few	.	CSAIPRGGNQPQHF	TGCAGCGCTATCCCCAGAGGTGGCAATCAGCCCCAGCATTTT
TRBV20-1	TRBJ1-1	.	.	CSATDRPNTGAFF	TGCAGTGCTACAGACAGACCGAACACTGGAGCTTTCTTT
TRBV29-1	TRBJ2-7	.	.	CSVELVKGVTPYEQYF	TGCAGCGTTGAATTAGTTAAGGGAGTTACGCCCTACGAGCAGTACTTC
TRBV18	TRBJ1-2	.	.	CASSPGVQVLGNYGYTF	TGTGCCAGCTCACCGGGGGTCCAGGTGCTCGGGAACTATGGCTACACCTTC
TRBV21-1	TRBJ1-6	.	.	CASSHRDRGNSPLHF	TGTGCCAGCAGCCATAGGGACAGGGGGAATTCACCCCTCCACTTT
TRBV12-3/TRBV12-4	TRBJ1-4	few	.	CASSLRHPNEKLFF	TGTGCCAGCAGTTTGAGACACCCAAATGAAAAACTGTTTTTT
TRBV7-8	TRBJ2-6	.	.	CASSLGEMYREISGANVLTF	TGTGCCAGCAGCTTAGGAGAGATGTACAGGGAAATCTCTGGGGCCAACGTCCTGACTTTC
TRBV12-3/TRBV12-4	TRBJ1-5	.	.	CASSLSRMKPQHF	TGTGCCAGCAGTTTGTCACGGATGAAGCCCCAGCATTTT
TRBV18	TRBJ2-7	.	.	CASSQWDGSSYEQYF	TGTGCCAGCTCACAATGGGACGGTAGCTCCTACGAGCAGTACTTC
TRBV5-1	TRBJ1-1	few	.	CASSLAIKNTEAFF	TGCGCCAGCAGCTTGGCTATCAAGAACACTGAAGCTTTCTTT
TRBV19	TRBJ2-5	.	TRBD2	CASSRSGNFQETQYF	TGTGCCAGTAGTCGTAGCGGGAACTTCCAAGAGACCCAGTACTTC
TRBV3-1	TRBJ2-5	few	TRBD2	CASSQDLADQETQYF	TGTGCCAGCAGCCAAGATCTAGCGGACCAAGAGACCCAGTACTTC
TRBV20-1	TRBJ1-2	.	.	CSARIREGYTF	TGCAGTGCTCGTATCAGGGAAGGCTACACCTTC
TRBV20-1	TRBJ1-6	few	.	CSARDTHGTHHNSPLHF	TGCAGTGCTAGAGATACACACGGGACGCACCATAATTCACCCCTCCACTTT
TRBV21-1	TRBJ2-5	.	.	CARGPYNEQYF	TGTGCCCGGGGCCCCTACAATGAGCAGTACTTC
TRBV11-2	TRBJ2-3	.	TRBD2	CASSVQRGGHGTDTQYF	TGTGCCAGCAGTGTACAGCGGGGGGGCCACGGCACAGATACGCAGTATTTT
TRBV13	TRBJ2-1	.	.	CASSSASSYNEQFF	TGTGCCAGCAGCTCCGCCAGCTCCTACAATGAGCAGTTCTTC
TRBV12-3/TRBV12-4	TRBJ1-2	.	TRBD1	CASSPRDSIYGYTF	TGTGCCAGCAGTCCCCGGGACAGCATCTATGGCTACACCTTC
TRBV5-1	TRBJ1-4	.	.	CARRSGKGEKLFF	TGCGCCCGCCGCTCGGGAAAAGGAGAAAAACTGTTTTTT
TRBV6-5	TRBJ2-1	.	TRBD2	CASSYVGIAGSNEQFF	TGTGCCAGCAGTTACGTCGGAATAGCGGGAAGCAATGAGCAGTTCTTC
TRBV7-9	TRBJ1-4	.	.	CASSSSIETDEKLFF	TGTGCCAGCAGCTCTTCGATTGAGACGGACGAAAAACTGTTTTTT
TRBV10-3	TRBJ1-3	.	TRBD1	CAISEAGTATLSSGNTIYF	TGTGCCATCAGTGAGGCCGGGACAGCTACTCTATCCTCTGGAAACACCATATATTTT
TRBV25-1	TRBJ1-1	few	TRBD1	CASSEWGQGNTEAFF	TGTGCCAGCAGTGAATGGGGACAGGGGAACACTGAAGCTTTCTTT
TRBV20-1	TRBJ2-4	.	.	CSAFRTRGNIQYF	TGCAGTGCTTTCCGGACCAGGGGAAACATTCAGTACTTC
TRBV27	TRBJ2-1	.	TRBD2	CASSLSRGTSGYNEQFF	TGTGCCAGCAGTTTATCGAGGGGGACTAGCGGATACAATGAGCAGTTCTTC
TRBV28	TRBJ2-5	.	.	CASSLHLPPQETQYF	TGTGCCAGCAGTTTACACCTCCCCCCTCAAGAGACCCAGTACTTC
TRBV20-1	TRBJ2-7	few	TRBD2	CSARDRAGNYNEQYF	TGCAGTGCTAGAGATAGAGCGGGGAACTACAATGAGCAGTACTTC
TRBV9	TRBJ2-7	.	TRBD2	CASSVDAGGTYEQYF	TGTGCCAGCAGCGTAGATGCGGGGGGCACCTACGAGCAGTACTTC
TRBV25-1	TRBJ2-1	few	.	CASSGHGGPYNEQFF	TGTGCCAGCAGCGGGCACGGGGGACCTTACAATGAGCAGTTCTTC
TRBV18	TRBJ2-1	.	.	CASSPLRGETQFF	TGTGCCAGCTCACCACTCAGAGGGGAGACCCAGTTCTTC
TRBV20-1	TRBJ2-7	.	.	CSASGTPYEQYF	TGCAGTGCATCCGGGACCCCTTACGAGCAGTACTTC
TRBV5-1	TRBJ2-7	.	TRBD1	CASSWLNDRDRHYEQYF	TGCGCCAGCAGCTGGTTAAATGACCGGGACAGGCACTACGAGCAGTACTTC
TRBV27	TRBJ2-7	few	TRBD1	CASTTQGELYEQYF	TGTGCCAGCACTACACAGGGGGAGTTGTACGAGCAGTACTTC
TRBV20-1	TRBJ2-7	few	.	CSARGTWGYEQYF	TGCAGTGCTAGAGGGACGTGGGGCTACGAGCAGTACTTC
TRBV6-1	TRBJ2-3	.	TRBD1	CAIRPDRGLTDTQYF	TGTGCCATTCGACCGGACAGGGGCCTCACAGATACGCAGTATTTT
TRBV20-1	TRBJ2-5	.	.	CSASRDGNEQYF	TGCAGTGCTAGCCGGGACGGCAATGAGCAGTACTTC
TRBV20-1	TRBJ2-1	.	TRBD2	CSARGGGLAVYNEQFF	TGCAGTGCTAGAGGAGGGGGACTAGCGGTCTACAATGAGCAGTTCTTC
TRBV6-1	TRBJ1-5	once	.	CASSQFRTDYSNQPQHF	TGTGCCAGCAGTCAGTTTCGGACAGATTATAGCAATCAGCCCCAGCATTTT
TRBV12-3/TRBV12-4	TRBJ1-1	few	.	CASSLVLGDSEAFF	TGTGCCAGCAGTTTAGTCTTAGGTGATTCTGAAGCTTTCTTT
TRBV5-1	TRBJ2-3	many	.	CASSTGLSTDTQYF	TGCGCCAGCTCTACGGGGCTGAGCACAGATACGCAGTATTTT
TRBV14	TRBJ2-3	few	.	CASSQDRWRGGSYNEQYF	TGTGCCAGCAGCCAAGATCGGTGGAGGGGGGGCTCCTACAATGAGCAGTATTTT
TRBV25-1	TRBJ2-7	.	TRBD2	CASSVASGSYEQYF	TGTGCCAGCAGTGTGGCTAGCGGGAGTTACGAGCAGTACTTC
TRBV4-2	TRBJ1-6	.	.	CASSQEYLSSYNSPLHF	TGTGCCAGCAGCCAAGAATATTTGAGCTCCTATAATTCACCCCTCCACTTT
TRBV11-1	TRBJ1-1	.	TRBD1	CASSLARRDRRIHMSTEAFF	TGTGCCAGCAGCTTAGCCCGCCGGGACAGGCGAATTCACATGAGCACTGAAGCTTTCTTT
TRBV20-1	TRBJ2-1	.	TRBD2	CSATELAGGPPSYNEQFF	TGCAGTGCTACGGAACTAGCGGGAGGGCCACCCTCCTACAATGAGCAGTTCTTC
TRBV7-9	TRBJ2-5	.	TRBD1	CASSLVDGQGHQETQYF	TGTGCCAGCAGCTTAGTCGACGGACAGGGGCACCAAGAGACCCAGTACTTC
TRBV15	TRBJ2-2	.	TRBD2	CATTSRSNTGELFF	TGTGCCACGACTAGCCGATCGAACACCGGGGAGCTGTTTTTT
TRBV29-1	TRBJ1-1	.	TRBD1	CSSDRATAFF	TGCAGCTCGGACAGGGCGACAGCTTTCTTT
TRBV7-2	TRBJ2-7	few	.	CASRPTDVSYGQYF	TGTGCCAGCAGACCGACGGACGTATCCTACGGGCAGTACTTC
TRBV28	TRBJ2-1	few	TRBD2	CASSSKTSGSYNEQFF	TGTGCCAGCAGTTCAAAGACTAGCGGATCCTACAATGAGCAGTTCTTC
TRBV2	TRBJ2-5	few	.	CASTLGRETQYF	TGTGCCAGCACTCTGGGCAGGGAGACCCAGTACTTC
TRBV7-2	TRBJ2-3	few	.	CASSLGGTQKGRDTQYF	TGTGCCAGCAGCTTAGGGGGGACTCAAAAGGGGAGAGATACGCAGTATTTT